Listed below are T cell receptor beta chains from one sample, sequenced in a study of beta chain features in type 1 diabetes. Assay used: immunoSEQ multiplex PCR; TCRdb lists only in-frame clones, some missing. This sample has 100,000 to 150,000 clones; approximately 9% occur once, and the top ten carry roughly 0.75%. The sequencing sample was made of central memory CD4+ T cells from blood. These receptors all come from a man aged 25 to 45 with type 1 diabetes. CDR3s include the opening cysteine and the closing phenylalanine or tryptophan. Fields, in order: CDR3 protein, CDR3 DNA, clone size, J gene, V gene, D gene. The D gene is left open where the match is weak. Only part of the rows carry a size: once, few, many, or a class if the clone is expanded.

CDR3aa: CAITFASSYNEQFF
CDR3nt: TGTGCCATCACGTTTGCGAGCTCCTACAATGAGCAGTTCTTC
abundance: few
j_gene: TRBJ2-1
v_gene: TRBV10-3
d_gene: .

CDR3aa: CASKGGGVGRETQYF
CDR3nt: TGTGCCAGCAAGGGAGGAGGGGTGGGGCGGGAGACCCAGTACTTC
abundance: few
j_gene: TRBJ2-5
v_gene: TRBV11-2
d_gene: .

CDR3aa: CASSSTSGASYEQYF
CDR3nt: TGTGCCAGCAGTTCTACTAGCGGGGCCTCCTACGAGCAGTACTTC
abundance: .
j_gene: TRBJ2-7
v_gene: TRBV28
d_gene: TRBD2

CDR3aa: CASSPSSAGELFF
CDR3nt: TGTGCCAGCAGCCCAAGTAGTGCCGGGGAGCTGTTTTTT
abundance: few
j_gene: TRBJ2-2
v_gene: TRBV7-9
d_gene: .

CDR3aa: CASSQDPRARQLMNEQFF
CDR3nt: TGTGCCAGCAGCCAAGATCCCAGGGCTAGGCAGTTAATGAATGAGCAGTTCTTC
abundance: .
j_gene: TRBJ2-1
v_gene: TRBV14
d_gene: .

CDR3aa: CASSPPGGTNSPLHF
CDR3nt: TGTGCCAGCAGCCCCCCGGGAGGGACTAATTCACCCCTCCACTTT
abundance: few
j_gene: TRBJ1-6
v_gene: TRBV7-2
d_gene: .

CDR3aa: CASSLSGDYYGYTF
CDR3nt: TGTGCCAGCAGCCTCAGCGGGGACTACTATGGCTACACCTTC
abundance: .
j_gene: TRBJ1-2
v_gene: TRBV5-4
d_gene: .

CDR3aa: CAWRESYDYGYTF
CDR3nt: TGTGCCTGGAGGGAGAGCTACGACTATGGCTACACCTTC
abundance: .
j_gene: TRBJ1-2
v_gene: TRBV30
d_gene: .

CDR3aa: CASSQGGDGASDTQYF
CDR3nt: TGTGCCAGCAGCCAAGGGGGTGATGGAGCTAGCGATACGCAGTATTTT
abundance: .
j_gene: TRBJ2-3
v_gene: TRBV4-2
d_gene: .

CDR3aa: CASSLVSGRETQYF
CDR3nt: TGCGCCAGCAGCTTGGTTTCAGGGCGGGAGACCCAGTACTTC
abundance: few
j_gene: TRBJ2-5
v_gene: TRBV5-1
d_gene: .

CDR3aa: CASSLQGAGTEAFF
CDR3nt: TGCGCCAGCAGCTTACAGGGGGCAGGCACTGAAGCTTTCTTT
abundance: many
j_gene: TRBJ1-1
v_gene: TRBV5-1
d_gene: TRBD1

CDR3aa: CASSLVGSNTGELFF
CDR3nt: TGCGCCAGCAGCTTGGTCGGTAGTAACACCGGGGAGCTGTTTTTT
abundance: .
j_gene: TRBJ2-2
v_gene: TRBV5-1
d_gene: .

CDR3aa: CASSRGGDTGELFF
CDR3nt: TGTGCCAGTAGTCGGGGGGGCGACACCGGGGAGCTGTTTTTT
abundance: few
j_gene: TRBJ2-2
v_gene: TRBV19
d_gene: TRBD2

CDR3aa: CASSTGPNEKLFF
CDR3nt: TGTGCCAGCAGCACAGGTCCCAATGAAAAACTGTTTTTT
abundance: few
j_gene: TRBJ1-4
v_gene: TRBV7-2
d_gene: .

CDR3aa: CASSDDRVTNYGYTF
CDR3nt: TGTGCCAGCAGCGATGACAGGGTTACTAACTATGGCTACACCTTC
abundance: few
j_gene: TRBJ1-2
v_gene: TRBV7-9
d_gene: TRBD1

CDR3aa: CASSLARRGNNYGYTF
CDR3nt: TGTGCCAGCAGCTTAGCGCGTAGGGGCAACAACTATGGCTACACCTTC
abundance: few
j_gene: TRBJ1-2
v_gene: TRBV7-9
d_gene: .

CDR3aa: CASSLVRDRETQYF
CDR3nt: TGTGCCAGCAGCTTAGTCCGGGACAGAGAGACCCAGTACTTC
abundance: few
j_gene: TRBJ2-5
v_gene: TRBV7-9
d_gene: TRBD1

CDR3aa: CASSPPGHLTDTQYF
CDR3nt: TGTGCCAGCTCACCACCGGGACACCTGACAGATACGCAGTATTTT
abundance: .
j_gene: TRBJ2-3
v_gene: TRBV18
d_gene: .

CDR3aa: CAISDLAGAAGNTIYF
CDR3nt: TGTGCCATCAGTGATCTCGCAGGGGCCGCTGGAAACACCATATATTTT
abundance: .
j_gene: TRBJ1-3
v_gene: TRBV10-3
d_gene: .

CDR3aa: CASSSPGTVAYEQYF
CDR3nt: TGTGCCAGCAGCTCCCCCGGGACAGTAGCCTACGAGCAGTACTTC
abundance: .
j_gene: TRBJ2-7
v_gene: TRBV7-9
d_gene: TRBD1

CDR3aa: CASSPRGLTNEQFF
CDR3nt: TGTGCCAGCAGCCCGAGAGGACTTACCAATGAGCAGTTCTTC
abundance: many
j_gene: TRBJ2-1
v_gene: TRBV7-9
d_gene: .

CDR3aa: CASSAWTVSNQPQHF
CDR3nt: TGTGCCAGCAGTGCTTGGACAGTTAGCAATCAGCCCCAGCATTTT
abundance: .
j_gene: TRBJ1-5
v_gene: TRBV2
d_gene: .

CDR3aa: CASRRQGDGYTF
CDR3nt: TGTGCCAGCAGGAGACAGGGTGATGGCTACACCTTC
abundance: few
j_gene: TRBJ1-2
v_gene: TRBV2
d_gene: TRBD1

CDR3aa: CATSRDGGGYTF
CDR3nt: TGTGCCACCAGCAGAGATGGGGGCGGCTACACCTTC
abundance: .
j_gene: TRBJ1-2
v_gene: TRBV15
d_gene: .

CDR3aa: CASSLRDRGSPLHF
CDR3nt: TGTGCCAGCAGCTTAAGGGACAGGGGTTCACCCCTCCACTTT
abundance: few
j_gene: TRBJ1-6
v_gene: TRBV5-4
d_gene: TRBD1

CDR3aa: CATSPEGGIDTQYF
CDR3nt: TGTGCCACCAGCCCTGAGGGAGGGATCGATACGCAGTATTTT
abundance: .
j_gene: TRBJ2-3
v_gene: TRBV15
d_gene: TRBD2

CDR3aa: CASSGTGDQPQHF
CDR3nt: TGTGCCAGCTCCGGGACAGGCGATCAGCCCCAGCATTTT
abundance: few
j_gene: TRBJ1-5
v_gene: TRBV18
d_gene: TRBD1

CDR3aa: CASRYRASGQETQYF
CDR3nt: TGTGCCAGCAGGTACCGGGCCTCGGGGCAAGAGACCCAGTACTTC
abundance: few
j_gene: TRBJ2-5
v_gene: TRBV6-6
d_gene: .

CDR3aa: CASTERLDSYGYTF
CDR3nt: TGTGCCAGCACCGAACGTCTAGATTCCTATGGCTACACCTTC
abundance: .
j_gene: TRBJ1-2
v_gene: TRBV2
d_gene: .

CDR3aa: CASSPPGAAGRETQYF
CDR3nt: TGTGCCAGCAGCCCCCCGGGTGCAGCGGGGCGAGAGACCCAGTACTTC
abundance: few
j_gene: TRBJ2-5
v_gene: TRBV7-2
d_gene: TRBD2

CDR3aa: CASSLARISGYTDTQYF
CDR3nt: TGTGCCAGCAGCTTAGCGCGTATTAGCGGGTACACAGATACGCAGTATTTT
abundance: .
j_gene: TRBJ2-3
v_gene: TRBV7-9
d_gene: TRBD2

CDR3aa: CATTGNSNQPQHF
CDR3nt: TGTGCCACGACAGGGAATAGCAATCAGCCCCAGCATTTT
abundance: .
j_gene: TRBJ1-5
v_gene: TRBV6-5
d_gene: TRBD1

CDR3aa: CASSLYGSGTSDTQYF
CDR3nt: TGTGCCAGCAGCTTATATGGTAGCGGGACGTCCGATACGCAGTATTTT
abundance: .
j_gene: TRBJ2-3
v_gene: TRBV7-2
d_gene: TRBD2

CDR3aa: CAISQGRNQPQHF
CDR3nt: TGTGCCATCAGTCAGGGTCGCAATCAGCCCCAGCATTTT
abundance: .
j_gene: TRBJ1-5
v_gene: TRBV10-3
d_gene: .

CDR3aa: CASSFRIVGTGSQETQYF
CDR3nt: TGTGCCAGCAGCTTTAGGATCGTCGGGACAGGGTCCCAAGAGACCCAGTACTTC
abundance: few
j_gene: TRBJ2-5
v_gene: TRBV5-6
d_gene: TRBD1

CDR3aa: CASSIRQGWSLELFF
CDR3nt: TGTGCCAGTAGTATCCGACAGGGTTGGAGCCTGGAGCTGTTTTTT
abundance: few
j_gene: TRBJ2-2
v_gene: TRBV19
d_gene: TRBD1

CDR3aa: CASSSEVAGQETQYF
CDR3nt: TGTGCCAGCAGTTCAGAGGTAGCGGGGCAAGAGACCCAGTACTTC
abundance: few
j_gene: TRBJ2-5
v_gene: TRBV2
d_gene: TRBD2